This is a list of T cell receptor beta chains from one sample in a study of shared clonotypes between healthy human individuals. Clones were read by immunoSEQ multiplex PCR, and TCRdb kept only the in-frame ones, dropping some. Here the sample spans some 1,400,000 clones, roughly 96% being singletons. What was sequenced was naive CD4+ T cells sorted from blood. These receptors were collected from a man between 25 and 39 years old in good health. Both conserved end residues are part of each CDR3. Each record gives: J gene, clone size, D gene, V gene, CDR3 protein, CDR3 DNA. A D gene is named only where the DNA matches it firmly. Clone size is stated in some rows and not others, as once, few, many or a class when expanded.

TRBJ2-5 | NA | TRBD1 | TRBV19 | CASSTLGQAEGVQQETQYF | TGTGCCAGTAGTACCCTCGGACAGGCGGAAGGAGTCCAACAGGAGACCCAGTACTTC
TRBJ2-5 | NA | NA | TRBV2 | CASKETGETQYF | TGTGCCAGCAAAGAGACGGGAGAGACCCAGTACTTC
TRBJ2-7 | NA | NA | TRBV15 | CATSRDPPGNEQYF | TGTGCCACCAGCAGAGACCCCCCAGGTAACGAGCAGTACTTC
TRBJ1-4 | NA | TRBD1 | TRBV28 | CASSSGGLGEKLFF | TGTGCCAGCAGTTCAGGGGGCTTAGGTGAAAAACTGTTTTTT
TRBJ2-7 | NA | TRBD2 | TRBV5-4 | CASSATSGSYEQYF | TGTGCCAGCAGCGCGACTAGCGGGAGTTACGAGCAGTACTTC
TRBJ2-4 | NA | NA | TRBV7-3 | CASSLIGGAKNIQYF | TGTGCCAGCAGCTTAATCGGGGGAGCCAAAAACATTCAGTACTTC
TRBJ2-3 | NA | NA | TRBV5-6 | CASSLTRQAYPDTQYF | TGTGCCAGCAGCTTGACCCGACAGGCATACCCAGATACGCAGTATTTT
TRBJ2-7 | NA | NA | TRBV28 | CASSPSSSSYEQYF | TGTGCCAGCAGCCCTAGTTCAAGCTCCTACGAGCAGTACTTC
TRBJ2-7 | NA | NA | TRBV11-2 | CASLRRNNEQYF | TGTGCCAGCCTAAGAAGGAATAACGAGCAGTACTTC
TRBJ1-2 | once | TRBD1 | TRBV9 | CASRGDRGLGGYTF | TGTGCCAGCAGAGGAGACAGGGGGCTAGGTGGCTACACCTTC
TRBJ2-2 | once | NA | TRBV9 | CASSAQGSNTGELFF | TGTGCCAGCAGCGCCCAGGGTTCGAACACCGGGGAGCTGTTTTTT
TRBJ2-2 | NA | TRBD2 | TRBV9 | CASSVATSGRLRTGELFF | TGTGCCAGCAGCGTAGCAACTAGCGGGAGGTTGCGCACCGGGGAGCTGTTTTTT
TRBJ1-1 | NA | NA | TRBV5-1 | CASSERGLSNMNTEAFF | TGCGCCAGCAGCGAACGGGGACTTAGCAATATGAACACTGAAGCTTTCTTT
TRBJ2-7 | NA | NA | TRBV5-1 | CASSLSGKSYEQYF | TGCGCCAGCAGCTTGTCAGGGAAATCGTACGAGCAGTACTTC
TRBJ1-1 | NA | NA | TRBV6-5 | CASRTGDWRTEAFF | TGTGCCAGCAGAACCGGGGACTGGCGGACTGAAGCTTTCTTT
TRBJ1-5 | NA | TRBD1 | TRBV2 | CASSEVGGGEGPQHF | TGTGCCAGCAGTGAAGTAGGGGGCGGGGAGGGGCCCCAGCATTTT
TRBJ2-1 | NA | NA | TRBV19 | CASSMGLASYNEQFF | TGTGCCAGTAGTATGGGGTTGGCCTCCTACAATGAGCAGTTCTTC
TRBJ2-1 | NA | TRBD1 | TRBV29-1 | CSAMRGTGGGGEQFF | TGCAGCGCTATGCGTGGGACAGGGGGCGGAGGTGAGCAGTTCTTC
TRBJ2-7 | once | TRBD1 | TRBV9 | CASSVYPGTGDSYEQYF | TGTGCCAGCAGCGTCTACCCGGGGACAGGGGACTCCTACGAGCAGTACTTC
TRBJ2-1 | NA | NA | TRBV5-1 | CASSSGLVDNEQFF | TGCGCCAGCAGCTCTGGGTTAGTAGACAATGAGCAGTTCTTC
TRBJ2-7 | once | NA | TRBV15 | CATSREVATPYEQYF | TGTGCCACCAGCAGAGAGGTCGCGACTCCCTACGAGCAGTACTTC
TRBJ2-1 | NA | TRBD2 | TRBV4-1 | CASSQGTSGRGEQFF | TGCGCCAGCAGCCAGGGGACTAGCGGGAGGGGTGAGCAGTTCTTC
TRBJ1-2 | NA | NA | TRBV11-2 | CASSSAGMGIYGYTF | TGTGCCAGCAGCTCCGCCGGAATGGGGATATATGGCTACACCTTC
TRBJ2-7 | once | NA | TRBV5-4 | CASSIGRDYEQYF | TGTGCCAGCAGCATAGGACGCGACTACGAGCAGTACTTC
TRBJ2-3 | NA | TRBD2 | TRBV7-9 | CASSLGGLAGVSDTQYF | TGTGCCAGCAGCTTAGGAGGGCTAGCGGGAGTCTCAGATACGCAGTATTTT
TRBJ2-1 | NA | TRBD2 | TRBV2 | CASRQRAGASWDEQFF | TGTGCCAGCCGGCAACGAGCGGGAGCTTCGTGGGATGAGCAGTTCTTC
TRBJ2-5 | NA | NA | TRBV27 | CASSPYRSQPLQETQYF | TGTGCCAGCAGTCCGTACAGGTCGCAACCTTTACAAGAGACCCAGTACTTC
TRBJ1-2 | NA | NA | TRBV28 | CASSINQPGTRAFGYTF | TGTGCCAGCAGTATCAATCAGCCGGGGACCCGGGCCTTTGGCTACACCTTC